This T cell receptor (beta chain) was sequenced in a study of low-dose radiotherapy and immunotherapy resistance in tumors. As for the study in general: Intravenous administration to patients comprised nivolumab at 240 mg every two weeks and ipilimumab at 1 mg/kg every six weeks.

Time point described: after trial treatment. Sample treatment: LDRT plus nivolumab, ipilimumab, low-dose cyclophosphamide and aspirin (RACIN trial). The therapy administered to donors comprised nivolumab, ipilimumab, aspirin, low-dose cyclophosphamide and low-dose radiotherapy. This clonotype came up many times. The germline V gene encodes CDR1 GTSNPN and CDR2 SVGIG (reference sequence). The CDR3 is 14 residues long. V was pared by 5 bases and J by 4 bases, with 8 bases of the junction left unmatched. Alpha and beta chains were covered, as first-strand cDNA relied on TRAV- and TRBV-specific primers. TCRs underwent approximately 20 PCR cycles of amplification with a constant-region primer and V-primer adapter. In vitro transcription was used to amplify the isolated mRNA. TCRdb fed the reads into MiXCR, producing one record per CDR3 protein. The sample records around 84,000 distinct CDR3 sequences, around 17% being singletons.

Sequences were derived from PBMCs, sampled after low-dose radiotherapy plus immunotherapy. V gene TRBV30 combines with J gene TRBJ1-2, with TRBD1 matching over 9 bases. This TCR was recovered from a male donor with prostate cancer. In DNA form, the CDR3 reads TGTGCCTGGGGATACAGGGGGCACGTCTATGGCTACACCTTC. Its translation is CAWGYRGHVYGYTF. Looking up the rest from reference TRBV30 and TRBJ1-2 gives the full variable domain: SQTIHQWPATLVQPVGSPLSLECTVEGTSNPNLYWYRQAAGRGLQLLFYSVGIGQISSEVPQNLSASRPQDRQFILSSKKLLLSDSGFYLCAWGYRGHVYGYTFGSGTRLTVV.